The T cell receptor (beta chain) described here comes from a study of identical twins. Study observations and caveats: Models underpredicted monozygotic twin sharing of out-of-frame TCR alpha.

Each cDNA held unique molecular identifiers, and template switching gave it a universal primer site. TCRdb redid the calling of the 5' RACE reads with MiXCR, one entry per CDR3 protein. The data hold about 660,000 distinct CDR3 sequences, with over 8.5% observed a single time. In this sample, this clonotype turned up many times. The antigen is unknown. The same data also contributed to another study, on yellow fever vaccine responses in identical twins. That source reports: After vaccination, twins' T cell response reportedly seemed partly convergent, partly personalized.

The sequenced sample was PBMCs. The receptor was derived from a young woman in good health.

In nucleotides, the CDR3 is TGTGCCAGCAGTTTTCGGGGGATTGGCGGGGAGCTGTTTTTT. Protein: CASSFRGIGGELFF. This chain uses TRBV12-3 or TRBV12-4 with TRBJ2-2, with D maybe TRBD2 (6 bases). V was shortened by 3 bases and J by 7 bases, with 12 bases between the two germline ends. This CDR3 spans 14 amino acids.